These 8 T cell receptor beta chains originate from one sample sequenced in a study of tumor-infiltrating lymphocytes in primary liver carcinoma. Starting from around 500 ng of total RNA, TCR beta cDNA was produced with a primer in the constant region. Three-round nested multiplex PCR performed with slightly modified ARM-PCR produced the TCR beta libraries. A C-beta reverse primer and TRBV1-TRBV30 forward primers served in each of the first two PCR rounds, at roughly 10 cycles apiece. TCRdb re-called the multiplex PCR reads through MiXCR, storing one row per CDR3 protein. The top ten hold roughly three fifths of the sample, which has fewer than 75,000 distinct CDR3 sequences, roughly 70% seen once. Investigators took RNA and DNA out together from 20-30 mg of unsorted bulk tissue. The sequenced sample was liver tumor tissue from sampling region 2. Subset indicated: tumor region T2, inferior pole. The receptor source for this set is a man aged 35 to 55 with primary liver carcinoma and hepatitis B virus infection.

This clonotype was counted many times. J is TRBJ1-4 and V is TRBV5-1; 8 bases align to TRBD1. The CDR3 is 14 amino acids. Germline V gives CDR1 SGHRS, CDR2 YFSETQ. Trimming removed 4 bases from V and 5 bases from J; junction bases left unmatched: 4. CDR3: CASSIGQGNEKLFF. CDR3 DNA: TGCGCCAGCAGCATCGGACAGGGAAATGAAAAACTGTTTTTT.

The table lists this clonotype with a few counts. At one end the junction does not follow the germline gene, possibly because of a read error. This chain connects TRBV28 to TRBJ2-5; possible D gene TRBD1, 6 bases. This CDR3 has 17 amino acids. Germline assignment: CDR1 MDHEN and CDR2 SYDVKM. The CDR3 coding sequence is TGTGCCAGCAGTTTACTTGTCGGTAGGGGGATGATTGAGACTCAGTACTTC. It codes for CASSLLVGRGMIETQYF.

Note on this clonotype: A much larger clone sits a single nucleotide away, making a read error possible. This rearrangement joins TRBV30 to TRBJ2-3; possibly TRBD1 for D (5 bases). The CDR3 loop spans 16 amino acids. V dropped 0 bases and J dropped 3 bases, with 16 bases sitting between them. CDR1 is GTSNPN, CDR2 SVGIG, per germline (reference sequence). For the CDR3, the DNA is TGTGCCTGGAGTGTAGGGATAGGGGCAGGGACAGATACGCAGTATTTT. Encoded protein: CAWSVGIGAGTDTQYF.

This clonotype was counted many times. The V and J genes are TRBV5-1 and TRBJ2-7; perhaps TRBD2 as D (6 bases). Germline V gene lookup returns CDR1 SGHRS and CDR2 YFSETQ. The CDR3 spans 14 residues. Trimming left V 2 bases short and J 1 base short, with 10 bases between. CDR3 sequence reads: CASSFSGSSYEQYF. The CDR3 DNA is TGCGCCAGCAGCTTCAGCGGGTCTTCCTACGAGCAGTACTTC.

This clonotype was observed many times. The CDR3 nucleotides read TGTGCCAGCAGCCGGGAAGGGGGGGGGTACACAGATACGCAGTATTTT. Residues: CASSREGGGYTDTQYF. V and J are TRBV4-2 and TRBJ2-3; a weak D match, TRBD2 (7 bases). CDR3 length: 16 amino acids. Germline values: CDR1 LGHNA, CDR2 YNFKEQ. Trimming stripped 4 bases from V and 2 bases from J, with 16 bases between.

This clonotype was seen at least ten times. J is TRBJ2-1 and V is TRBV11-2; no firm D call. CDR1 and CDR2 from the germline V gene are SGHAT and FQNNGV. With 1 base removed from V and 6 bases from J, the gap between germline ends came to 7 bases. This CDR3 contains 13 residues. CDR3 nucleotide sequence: TGTGCCAGCAGCTTAGGCCCGTCCAATGAGCAGTTCTTC. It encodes CASSLGPSNEQFF.

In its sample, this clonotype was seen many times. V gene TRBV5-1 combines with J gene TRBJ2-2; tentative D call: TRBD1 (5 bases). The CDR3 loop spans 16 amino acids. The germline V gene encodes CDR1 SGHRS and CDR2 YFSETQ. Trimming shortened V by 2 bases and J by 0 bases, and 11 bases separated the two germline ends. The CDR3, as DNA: TGCGCCAGCAGCTTACATCACAGGACGAACACCGGGGAGCTGTTTTTT. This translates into CASSLHHRTNTGELFF.

CDR3 sequence reads: CSVIKDPRLGELFF. The CDR3 DNA follows: TGCAGTGTTATAAAGGACCCTCGATTGGGGGAGCTGTTTTTT. The V call is TRBV29-1, the J call TRBJ2-2; the D is unclear. This CDR3 region has 14 residues. Germline CDR1 reads SQVTM; CDR2 reads ANQGSEA.